The following is a T cell receptor beta chain sequence with its context. The source of the sample is a study of blood T cell repertoires in COVID-19. In the study overall: Samples came from the United States, Italy and Spain, spanning acute and convalescent COVID-19. Nucleic acid was either cDNA or gDNA, and it came from T cells, B-cell-depleted T cells, or PBMCs.

Sequencing used immunoSEQ multiplex PCR; TCRdb keeps in-frame clones, though not all of them. This table holds 200,000 to 250,000 clones, 82% found once. The germline V gene has CDR1 MNHEY and CDR2 SMNVEV (reference sequence). With 3 bases removed from V and 5 bases from J, the gap between germline ends came to 10 bases. The CDR3 sequence is 13 residues long. This receptor was identified in a woman of 80 years or more with COVID-19, enrolled during active disease. J is TRBJ1-2 and V is TRBV27; unclear D gene. The sample taken for sequencing was peripheral blood. The CDR3 sequence: CASSFAGEYGYTF. The CDR3 region has the DNA TGTGCCAGCAGTTTCGCGGGCGAATATGGCTACACCTTC.